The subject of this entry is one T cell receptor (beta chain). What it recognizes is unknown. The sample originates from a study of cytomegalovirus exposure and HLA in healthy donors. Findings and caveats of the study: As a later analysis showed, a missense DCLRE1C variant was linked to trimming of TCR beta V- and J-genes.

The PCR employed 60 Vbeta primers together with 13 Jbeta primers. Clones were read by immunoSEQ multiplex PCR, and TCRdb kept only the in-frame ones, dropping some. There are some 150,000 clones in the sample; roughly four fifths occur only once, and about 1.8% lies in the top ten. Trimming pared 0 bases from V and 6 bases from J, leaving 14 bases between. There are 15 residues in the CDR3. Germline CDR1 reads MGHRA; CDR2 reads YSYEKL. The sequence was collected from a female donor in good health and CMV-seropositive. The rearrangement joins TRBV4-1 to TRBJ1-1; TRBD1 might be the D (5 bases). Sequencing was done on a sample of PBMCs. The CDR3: CASSQELAGRPEAFF. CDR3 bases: TGCGCCAGCAGCCAAGAACTAGCGGGGCGTCCTGAAGCTTTCTTT.